The 27 T cell receptor beta chains given below trace back to one sample, sequenced in a study of blood T cell repertoires in COVID-19. Assay used: immunoSEQ multiplex PCR; TCRdb lists only in-frame clones, some missing. The sample holds about 68,000 clones, almost 85% seen once. Material: peripheral blood. These receptors were collected from a man aged 50 to 60 with acute or convalescent COVID-19.

The rearrangement links TRBV7-6 to TRBJ2-3; 11 nucleotides align to TRBD1. CDR1 SGHVS and CDR2 FNYEAQ come from the germline V gene. Trimming cost V 1 base and J 6 bases; bases outside gene matches: 3. CDR3 length equals 15 residues. CDR3 in amino acids: CASSLEGTGGDTQYF. DNA of the CDR3: TGTGCCAGCAGCTTAGAAGGGACAGGGGGTGATACGCAGTATTTT.

This clone has just one count. The genes are TRBV4-1 and TRBJ2-7; a weak D match, TRBD2 (5 bases). Trimming removed 4 bases at V and 3 bases at J, with 22 bases between. CDR1 and CDR2 from the germline V gene are MGHRA and YSYEKL. This CDR3 is built from 17 residues. CDR3 region: CASSRPAGGPGDYEQYF. The CDR3 nucleotides are TGCGCCAGCAGCCGCCCTGCCGGTGGCCCCGGGGACTACGAGCAGTACTTC.

The chain couples TRBV11-2 to TRBJ2-5; D uncertain. The V end lost 7 bases, the J end lost 5 bases, and 8 bases lay between the germline ends. The CDR3 loop spans 11 amino acids. Germline CDR1 is SGHAT and CDR2 is FQNNGV. The DNA for the CDR3 is TGTGCCAGCAACACCGGGGAGACCCAGTACTTC. Encoded protein: CASNTGETQYF.

V gene TRBV11-2 combines with J gene TRBJ1-1; D might be TRBD1 (5 bases). The germline CDR1 and CDR2 sequences are SGHAT and FQNNGV. The CDR3 is made up of 13 amino acids. Trimming took 8 bases from V and 0 from J, leaving 10 bases between them. This CDR3 reads CASGGGLNTEAFF. CDR3 DNA: TGTGCCAGCGGGGGAGGACTGAACACTGAAGCTTTCTTT.

This chain links TRBV12-2 with TRBJ1-4; TRBD1, the D gene given by the table, was not confirmed from the DNA. TRBV12-2 is deemed a pseudogene. The CDR3 is made up of 15 amino acids. CDR3 residues: CASRLSQKPNEKLFF. CDR3 DNA sequence: TGTGCAAGTCGCTTATCACAGAAGCCCAATGAAAAACTGTTTTTT.

This clone has a single count. CDR3 coding DNA: TGCGCCAGCAGCTGGCGACCGGGACTAGCGGGGGGCCAGACTAGCACAGATACGCAGTATTTT. This gives the protein CASSWRPGLAGGQTSTDTQYF. The chain recombines TRBV5-1 with TRBJ2-3, with 15 positions matching TRBD2. The CDR3 spans 21 residues. V lost 3 bases to trimming and J lost 0 bases; unmatched junction nucleotides: 14. Per germline, CDR1 SGHRS and CDR2 YFSETQ.

The gene calls are TRBV3-1 (or the pseudogene TRBV3-2) and TRBJ2-3; 7 nucleotides match TRBD1. CDR1 LGHDT and CDR2 YNNKEL come from the germline V gene (reference sequence). The CDR3 contains 15 residues. V was clipped by 0 bases and J by 4 bases; unmatched bases: 4. The CDR3 nucleotides read TGTGCCAGCAGCCAAGAAATCCAGGGGGCAGATACGCAGTATTTT. As protein: CASSQEIQGADTQYF.

The genes are TRBV15 and TRBJ2-7; 7 bases are shared with TRBD2. Trimming at V came to 1 base and at J to 5 bases, leaving 5 bases not matched to a gene. The CDR3 is 14 residues long. Per germline, CDR1 LNHNV and CDR2 YYDKDF (reference sequence). The CDR3 sequence is CATSRGEGFHEQYF. The CDR3 nucleotides are TGTGCCACCAGCAGAGGGGAGGGTTTCCACGAGCAGTACTTC.

About this clone: This same CDR3 is encoded by further DNA sequences in the sample. The chain couples TRBV4-2 to TRBJ2-5; tentatively, D is TRBD1 (5 bases). V was cut by 0 bases and J by 1 base, with 9 bases left in between. CDR3 size: 15 residues. CDR1 and CDR2 from the germline V gene are LGHNA and YNFKEQ. Here the CDR3 DNA reads TGTGCCAGCAGCCAAGATAGTAGGGGCCAAGAGACCCAGTACTTC. It yields the protein CASSQDSRGQETQYF.

The V call is TRBV5-1, the J call TRBJ2-1; the match to TRBD2 covers 12 bases. V was clipped by 4 bases and J by 8 bases; unmatched bases: 10. From germline, CDR1 is SGHRS and CDR2 YFSETQ. CDR3 length: 16 amino acids. CDR3: CASSLKTSGGLYEQFF. In nucleotides, the CDR3 is TGCGCCAGCAGCCTAAAGACTAGCGGGGGTCTTTATGAGCAGTTCTTC.

This clone was detected only once. The chain carries TRBV10-3 and TRBJ1-2; D ambiguous. This CDR3 comprises 15 residues. CDR1 is ENHRY and CDR2 is SYGVKD in the germline V gene. V lost 0 bases to trimming and J lost 2 bases, with 10 bases between them. The CDR3 sequence: CAISESTLGNYGYTF. CDR3 nucleotide sequence: TGTGCCATCAGTGAGTCGACTCTAGGAAACTATGGCTACACCTTC.

This clone was seen only once. The chain couples TRBV19 to TRBJ1-2; 7 bases map to TRBD1. Germline V lookup: CDR1 LNHDA, CDR2 SQIVND (reference sequence). V dropped 7 bases and J dropped 7; count of bases not matched to a gene: 12. This CDR3 is 14 amino acids long. As DNA, the CDR3 is TGTGCCAGTACCGGGAGAGGGGGCCTGGCTGGCTACACCTTC. Its protein product is CASTGRGGLAGYTF.

V gene TRBV7-3 combines with J gene TRBJ2-5; the D gene is possibly TRBD2 (6 bases). This CDR3 spans 15 amino acids. V lost 5 bases to trimming and J lost 3 bases, with 16 bases between them. Germline V gene lookup returns CDR1 SGHTA and CDR2 FQGTGA. The CDR3: CASSPGWGDEETQYF. The CDR3 nucleotides read TGTGCCAGCAGCCCGGGATGGGGGGATGAAGAGACCCAGTACTTC. Full variable domain (remainder filled in from reference TRBV7-3 and TRBJ2-5): GAGVSQTPSNKVTEKGKYVELRCDPISGHTALYWYRQSLGQGPEFLIYFQGTGAADDSGLPNDRFFAVRPEGSVSTLKIQRTERGDSAVYLCASSPGWGDEETQYFGPGTRLLVL.

The rearrangement uses TRBV6-7 and TRBJ1-5; D gene ambiguous. TRBV6-7 is an ORF for which the function is uncertain. Trimming removed 5 bases at V and 6 bases at J, with 14 bases between. The CDR3 sequence is 14 residues long. CDR3 DNA: TGTGCCAGCAGTAAATCAGGTAAAGGTCAGCCCCAGCATTTT. It is translated as CASSKSGKGQPQHF.

The rearrangement joins TRBV5-1 to TRBJ2-5; 9 bases align to TRBD1. Germline V gives CDR1 SGHRS, CDR2 YFSETQ. V shed 6 bases, J shed 2 bases, and the junction held 11 bases outside the gene matches. The CDR3 runs to 16 residues. CDR3 DNA sequence: TGCGCCAGCACCCCGAGGGGGACAGGGAAACAAGAGACCCAGTACTTC. It is translated as CASTPRGTGKQETQYF.

The V call is TRBV5-1, the J call TRBJ1-1; 8 bases line up with TRBD1. V was pared by 0 bases and J by 6 bases, with 4 bases of the junction left unmatched. The CDR3 spans 14 residues. Germline loops: CDR1 SGHRS, CDR2 YFSETQ. The CDR3 loop reads CASSLGDRIPEAFF. CDR3 nucleotide sequence: TGCGCCAGCAGCTTGGGGGACAGGATACCTGAAGCTTTCTTT.

This clone showed up just a few times. The rearrangement links TRBV10-3 to TRBJ1-2, with D possibly being TRBD1 (6 bases). Trimming took 5 bases from V and 1 from J, leaving 8 bases between them. The CDR3 is 13 amino acids. CDR1 is ENHRY, CDR2 SYGVKD, per germline. In DNA, the CDR3 is TGTGCCATCAGTCGGACAGATAACTATGGCTACACCTTC. This translates into CAISRTDNYGYTF.

The chain has TRBV11-2 and TRBJ2-5; TRBD1 matches at 9 bases. CDR1 and CDR2 (germline): SGHAT, FQNNGV. There are 15 residues in the CDR3. Trimming at V came to 6 bases and at J to 2 bases, leaving 7 bases not matched to a gene. The CDR3 DNA sequence: TGTGCCAGCAGTCTGGACAGGGGAGGTCAAGAGACCCAGTACTTC. Protein: CASSLDRGGQETQYF.

This chain uses TRBV7-9 with TRBJ1-1; D might be TRBD1 (5 bases). Germline V gene sequence: CDR1 SEHNR, CDR2 FQNEAQ (reference sequence). This CDR3 has 14 residues. V lost 0 bases, J lost 1 base, and 6 bases lay in between. The CDR3 is CASSLAGENTEAFF. CDR3 bases: TGTGCCAGCAGCTTAGCAGGGGAGAACACTGAAGCTTTCTTT.

This chain uses TRBV6-2 or TRBV6-3 with TRBJ2-2; 8 bases map to TRBD2. V shed 1 base and J 3 bases; nucleotides not matched to a gene: 10. The CDR3 consists of 18 residues. Germline values: CDR1 MNHEY, CDR2 SVGEGT. In nucleotides, the CDR3 is TGTGCCAGCAGTTACTGGGTAATCGGGGGGGCCGACACCGGGGAGCTGTTTTTT. It translates to CASSYWVIGGADTGELFF.

V usage is TRBV30 and J usage is TRBJ2-7, with a tentative D call TRBD2 (5 bases). There are 13 residues in the CDR3. V lost 8 bases to trimming and J lost 2 bases, with 16 bases between them. Germline CDR1 is GTSNPN and CDR2 is SVGIG (reference sequence). CDR3 protein: CAALDEGPYEQYV. The CDR3 bases are TGTGCCGCACTGGATGAGGGCCCCTACGAGCAGTACGTC.

This sequence joins TRBV6-6 and TRBJ2-5; TRBD1 matches 9 bases. CDR3 length: 13 residues. CDR1 and CDR2 from the germline V gene are MNHNY and SVGAGI (reference sequence). Trimming at V came to 6 bases and at J to 5 bases, leaving 4 bases not matched to a gene. Here the CDR3 DNA reads TGTGCCAGCAGAAGGACAGGGGAGGAGACCCAGTACTTC. Amino acids: CASRRTGEETQYF.

This chain uses TRBV11-1 with TRBJ2-2, with TRBD2 as a possible D gene (6 bases). The V gene lost 3 bases and the J gene lost 1 base, with 6 bases spanning the gap. The CDR3 has 14 residues. From germline, CDR1 is SGHAT and CDR2 FQDESV (reference sequence). The CDR3 here is CASSFGGNTGELFF. The CDR3 DNA reads TGTGCCAGCAGCTTCGGGGGGAACACCGGGGAGCTGTTTTTT. The full variable domain, in which reference TRBV11-1 and TRBJ2-2 provide the parts outside the CDR3, is EAEVAQSPRYKITEKSQAVAFWCDPISGHATLYWYRQILGQGPELLVQFQDESVVDDSQLPKDRFSAERLKGVDSTLKIQPAELGDSAMYLCASSFGGNTGELFFGEGSRLTVL.

This sequence joins TRBV6-5 and TRBJ1-2, with 8 bases identical to TRBD1. With V trimmed by 5 bases and J by 0 bases, 5 bases remained unmatched. The CDR3 covers 15 residues. Germline CDR1 and CDR2: MNHEY and SVGAGI. The CDR3 coding sequence is TGTGCCAGCAGTCCACGACAGGGGTCTAACTATGGCTACACCTTC. It codes for CASSPRQGSNYGYTF.

The chain links TRBV21-1 to TRBJ2-7; the table names TRBD2, a call not compared with the DNA. TRBV21-1 is a known pseudogene. CDR3 length: 16 residues. The CDR3, as DNA: TGTGCCAGCAGCAAAAGCCCCCTTTCCCCGGTTCGCGAGCAGTACGTC. It specifies CASSKSPLSPVREQYV.

CDR3 sequence: CASGQGYEQYF. DNA of the CDR3: TGTGCCAGTGGACAGGGGTACGAGCAGTACTTC. V usage is TRBV9 and J usage is TRBJ2-7, with 9 bases aligning to TRBD1. The V segment lost 8 bases and the J segment 4 bases; nucleotides outside the gene matches: 1. CDR3 length: 11 residues. Germline V CDR1 and CDR2: SGDLS, YYNGEE. The complete variable domain, with remaining parts taken from reference TRBV9 and TRBJ2-7, reads DSGVTQTPKHLITATGQRVTLRCSPRSGDLSVYWYQQSLDQGLQFLIQYYNGEERAKGNILERFSAQQFPDLHSELNLSSLELGDSALYFCASGQGYEQYFGPGTRLTVT.

The chain uses TRBV18 and TRBJ1-2; 11 bases map to TRBD1. The length of the CDR3 is 16 residues. The germline gives CDR1 KGHSH, CDR2 LQKENI. Trimming at V came to 3 bases and at J to 7 bases, leaving 10 bases not matched to a gene. The DNA of the CDR3 is TGTGCCAGCTCACCCTTGGGACAGGGGGAACCCGCTGGCTACACCTTC. Its translation: CASSPLGQGEPAGYTF.